The clone carrying this TCR beta chain was seen at least ten times. Its antigen is unidentified. The data were taken from a study of T-cell memory formation after mild COVID-19. Overall study context: Across donors, TCR clusters were largely donor specific. Findings of the study overall: Pre-infection memory contained some responding clones, which suggested that cross-reactive memory had joined. Mainly in CM and EM were contracting CD4+ clones; CD8+ were in EMRA.

From 5'RACE with constant-segment primers came TCR alpha and TCR beta cDNA libraries that carried sample barcodes and UMIs. TCRdb reprocessed the 5' RACE reads via MiXCR and lists one record per CDR3 protein. The sample shows roughly 450,000 distinct CDR3 sequences, over 15% of them seen only once. This CDR3 contains 16 residues. Germline lookup yields CDR1 LGHNA and CDR2 YSLEER. J gave up 2 bases and V 6 bases, and 9 bases lay outside the gene matches. The gene calls are TRBV4-3 and TRBJ2-3; 9 bases are shared with TRBD1. The receptor comes from an adult woman who had mild COVID-19 (a few samples of this study predate the infection). Cell type and time point are not known. The sequencing sample was made of PBMCs or a T cell subset sorted from them (not recorded which). CDR3 sequence reads: CASSHVGQGYTDTQYF. CDR3 DNA: TGCGCCAGCAGTCATGTGGGACAGGGCTACACAGATACGCAGTATTTT.